The TCR beta chain described here comes from a study of neurological immune-mediated disorders. Regarding the study as a whole: Healthy controls had more TCR clonal expansion than multiple sclerosis, which showed the least, whereas HTLV-1-associated myelopathy showed the most.

5'RACE generated cDNA with 10-nucleotide random UMIs. TCRdb reprocessed the 5' RACE reads with MiXCR, giving one entry per CDR3 protein. The sample has some 31,000 distinct CDR3 sequences, approximately 4.5% seen once. This clonotype was recorded many times. No antigen is known for it. The receptor was isolated from a man between 18 and 35 years old in good health. The material sequenced was PBMCs.

The CDR3 bases are TGCAGTCCGGAGGGGGAGATCAGCAATGAGCAGTTCTTC. Its translation: CSPEGEISNEQFF. This rearrangement joins TRBV20-1 to TRBJ2-1; D may match TRBD1 or TRBD2 (6 bases each). The length of the CDR3 is 13 residues. Trimming took 8 bases from V and 6 from J, leaving 17 bases between them. Germline CDR1 reads DFQATT; CDR2 reads SNEGSKA (reference sequence).